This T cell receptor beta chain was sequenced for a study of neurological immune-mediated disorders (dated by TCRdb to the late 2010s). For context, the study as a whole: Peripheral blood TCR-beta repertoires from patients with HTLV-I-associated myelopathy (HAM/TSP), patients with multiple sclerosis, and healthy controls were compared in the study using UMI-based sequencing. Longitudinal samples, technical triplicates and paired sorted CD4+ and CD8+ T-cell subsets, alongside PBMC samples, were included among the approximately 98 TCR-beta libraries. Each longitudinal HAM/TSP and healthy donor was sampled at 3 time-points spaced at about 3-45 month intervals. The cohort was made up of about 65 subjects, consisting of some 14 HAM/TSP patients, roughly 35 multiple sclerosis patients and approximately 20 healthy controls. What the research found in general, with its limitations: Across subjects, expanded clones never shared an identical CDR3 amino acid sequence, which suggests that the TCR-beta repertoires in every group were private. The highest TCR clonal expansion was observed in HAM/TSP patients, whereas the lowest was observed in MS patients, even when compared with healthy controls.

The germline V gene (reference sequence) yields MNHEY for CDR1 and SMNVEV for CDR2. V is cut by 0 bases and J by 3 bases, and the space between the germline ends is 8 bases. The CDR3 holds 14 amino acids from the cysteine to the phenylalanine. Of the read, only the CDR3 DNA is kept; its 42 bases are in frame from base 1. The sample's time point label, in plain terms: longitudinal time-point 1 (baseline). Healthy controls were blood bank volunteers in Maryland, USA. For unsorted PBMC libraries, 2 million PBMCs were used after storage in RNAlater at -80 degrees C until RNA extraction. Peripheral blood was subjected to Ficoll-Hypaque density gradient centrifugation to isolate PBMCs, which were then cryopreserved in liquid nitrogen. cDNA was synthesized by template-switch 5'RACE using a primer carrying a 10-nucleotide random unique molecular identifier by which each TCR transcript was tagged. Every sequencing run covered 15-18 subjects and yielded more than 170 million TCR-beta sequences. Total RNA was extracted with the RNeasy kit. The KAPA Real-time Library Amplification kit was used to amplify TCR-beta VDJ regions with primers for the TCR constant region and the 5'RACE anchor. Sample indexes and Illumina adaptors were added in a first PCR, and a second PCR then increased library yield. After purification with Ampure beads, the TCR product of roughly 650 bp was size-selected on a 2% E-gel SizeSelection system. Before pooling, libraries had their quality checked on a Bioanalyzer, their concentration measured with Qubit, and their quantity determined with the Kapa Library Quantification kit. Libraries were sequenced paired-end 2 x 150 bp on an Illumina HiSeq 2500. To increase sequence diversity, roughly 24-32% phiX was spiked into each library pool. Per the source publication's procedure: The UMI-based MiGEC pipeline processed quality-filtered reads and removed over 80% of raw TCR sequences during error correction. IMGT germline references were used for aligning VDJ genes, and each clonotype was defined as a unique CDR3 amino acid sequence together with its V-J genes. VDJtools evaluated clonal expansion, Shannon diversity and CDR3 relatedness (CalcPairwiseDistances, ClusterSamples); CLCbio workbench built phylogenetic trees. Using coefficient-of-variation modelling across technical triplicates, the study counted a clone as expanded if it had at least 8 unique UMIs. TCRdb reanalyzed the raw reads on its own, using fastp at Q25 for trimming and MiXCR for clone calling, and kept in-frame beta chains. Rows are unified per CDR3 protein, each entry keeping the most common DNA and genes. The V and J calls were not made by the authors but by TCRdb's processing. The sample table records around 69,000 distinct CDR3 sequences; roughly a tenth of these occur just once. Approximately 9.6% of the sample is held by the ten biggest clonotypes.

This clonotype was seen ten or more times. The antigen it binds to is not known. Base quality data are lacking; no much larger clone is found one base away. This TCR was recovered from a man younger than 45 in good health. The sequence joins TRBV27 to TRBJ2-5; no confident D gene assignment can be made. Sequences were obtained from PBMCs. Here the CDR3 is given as CASSLSSGEETQYF. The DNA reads TGTGCCAGCAGTTTATCTTCTGGCGAAGAGACCCAGTACTTC.